This record covers a single TCR beta chain. Its antigen is unknown. Base qualities were left out, and no much larger clone turns up one base away. TCR CDR3 regions were amplified from genomic DNA by multiplex PCR using the deep immunoSEQ assay. Genomic DNA extracted from each cell subset was distributed evenly over all wells of several immunoSEQ 96-well plates, and each plate served as one replicate. For sorted subsets, each replicate PCR was loaded with roughly 0.2 ug genomic DNA, equivalent to 30,000 or so T cell genomes. Purified libraries were quantified with a Qubit 3.0 fluorometer, sized on a Bioanalyzer 2100, and re-quantified with the KAPA Library Quantification kit. A separate single-read 150-cycle Illumina NextSeq 550 flow cell was used to sequence each immunoSEQ 96-well plate. As for the authors' bioinformatics: Because the immunoSEQ output included only junctional sequences and no quality scores, the filtering could not be the same as the filtering used for full-length reads. To assign V/J genes and CDR3, sequences were annotated using PyIR, a Python wrapper for IgBLAST v1.9, with IMGT germline references. Reads were filtered out if the reads had weak V/J assignments (E-value above 1e-6), no CDR3, stop codons, out-of-frame junctions, or ambiguous translated residues. V3J clonotypes were defined as sequences sharing an identical inferred V gene, J gene, and CDR3 amino acid sequence. Percentage overlap between repertoires was computed as shared unique clonotypes divided by the size of the smaller repertoire. Richness of each repertoire was evaluated using RTK rarefaction, the Chao1 estimator, and Recon v2.1 estimates of unobserved clonotypes. Generation probabilities for all TCRbeta clonotypes obtained by the gDNA method from several donors were computed using OLGA. TCRdb provides this immuneACCESS table in a form limited to in-frame rearrangements. Some clones are lacking; in checked studies, under half of them reflect an unresolved V gene, and why the rest are absent is not known. That table supplies the V and J calls and clone size; D and trimming were determined from the DNA. This sample holds approximately 2.5 million clones; just over 90% were observed only once. 0.14% of the sample comes from the top ten.

These data belong to a study of shared clonotypes between healthy human individuals (TCRdb year 2020). Regarding the study in general: A few men and two women, aged 18 to 49 years, made up the cohort. Per donor, three plates each were used for CD4 naive and CD4 memory, two for CD8 naive, and one for CD8 memory. To estimate repertoire size and how much clonotype sharing occurs between individuals, the study deeply sequenced the blood TCR repertoires of roughly 5 healthy adults. To increase sequencing depth and limit assay-specific biases, different laboratories used diverse techniques to prepare libraries and sequence TCR repertoires. Leukapheresis yielded between about 0.94 and 8.9 billion PBMCs per donor.

The germline V gene encodes CDR1 SGHRS and CDR2 YFSETQ. From the cysteine through the phenylalanine, the CDR3 covers 14 amino acids. Just CDR3 DNA is preserved here, 42 bases in frame from base 1. The V and J ends are trimmed by 4 bases and 1 base, leaving 11 bases between them. General findings and caveats noted by the study authors: Based on pairwise subsampling, the degree of clonotype sharing among donors was expected to be affected by sequencing depth. Incomplete sequencing was indicated by rarefaction of sorted-subset datasets, despite the large sequencing depth. About 5% of naive CD4, 3.5% of naive CD8, 2.3% of memory CD4, and 0.35% to 0.5% of memory CD8 clonotypes were shared across four donors. Only blood was sampled, and tissue TCR repertoires likely differ from those in blood. The genetic and exposure-history diversity represented was limited by the small number of donors. Estimated clonotype richness was generally larger for naive than for memory subsets. Clonotypes shared by all four sorted-subset donors showed higher generation probabilities than non-shared clonotypes.

Donors were healthy HIV-negative adults with no recently reported acute infections or vaccinations. Every donor was a Caucasian adult residing in Nashville, Tennessee, USA. CD4+ T cells were enriched by magnetic negative selection, after which naive cells were positively selected on CD45RA and the negative fraction was taken as the memory subset. Blood was collected by leukapheresis, and PBMCs were isolated by Ficoll-Histopaque density gradient centrifugation and then cryopreserved in liquid nitrogen vapor phase. Purity and quantity of every magnetically sorted T cell population were checked by analytical flow cytometry. From each sorted fraction, genomic DNA was isolated and quantified by UV absorbance on a Nanodrop 2000c.

Recombination connected TRBV5-1 to TRBJ1-1, with no confidently assigned D gene. Sequenced: naive CD4+ T cells sorted from blood. Read against the paper, the sample's cell subset or site label means: CD45RA+ positively selected. This receptor was identified in a man aged 18 to 30 in good health. The CDR3 protein is CASSPEGRNTEAFF. In nucleotides, the sequence is TGCGCCAGCAGCCCCGAGGGCAGGAACACTGAAGCTTTCTTT.